These T cell receptor beta chains were read from a single sample in a study of CD8 T cells in Susac syndrome. TCRdb recomputed calls from the immunoSEQ multiplex PCR reads with MiXCR, one row per CDR3 protein. The data contain roughly 140,000 distinct CDR3 sequences, around 94% of them singletons. The sequencing input was CD8+ T cells from PBMCs. The receptors were gathered from a human donor in good health. CDR3s include the opening cysteine and the closing phenylalanine or tryptophan. The D gene is left open where the match is weak. The size field is filled for only some rows; it gives once, few, many or a size class.

>TRBJ2-1|-|TRBD2|TRBV11-2
CASSEILAGNNEQFF
TGTGCCAGCAGCGAGATACTAGCGGGGAACAATGAGCAGTTCTTC
>TRBJ2-7|-|-|TRBV2
CASSEPRSSYEQYF
TGTGCCAGCAGTGAACCCCGGAGCTCCTACGAGCAGTACTTC
>TRBJ2-5|-|TRBD2|TRBV30
CAWSVVLAGPGAGSQYF
TGTGCCTGGAGTGTAGTACTAGCGGGGCCCGGGGCGGGGTCCCAGTACTTC
>TRBJ2-1|few|TRBD2|TRBV27
CASSPGTSGDNEQFF
TGTGCCAGCAGTCCCGGGACTAGCGGGGACAATGAGCAGTTCTTC
>TRBJ2-1|-|-|TRBV2
CASTEWRGQGGDEQFF
TGTGCCAGCACCGAATGGCGGGGACAAGGTGGGGATGAGCAGTTCTTC
>TRBJ2-1|-|TRBD2|TRBV29-1
CSVVGFPGGPGWSSYNEQFF
TGCAGCGTTGTAGGTTTTCCGGGAGGGCCGGGCTGGAGCTCCTACAATGAGCAGTTCTTC
>TRBJ2-1|-|-|TRBV30
CAWGGFAGSNFYEQFF
TGTGCCTGGGGGGGCTTCGCTGGGAGTAATTTTTACGAGCAGTTCTTC
>TRBJ2-5|-|-|TRBV7-7
CASSLAPVGVQETQYF
TGTGCTAGCAGCTTAGCGCCCGTCGGAGTCCAAGAGACCCAGTACTTC
>TRBJ2-7|once|-|TRBV29-1
CSVRDREGYEQYF
TGCAGCGTTCGTGACAGGGAGGGGTACGAGCAGTACTTC
>TRBJ2-5|-|-|TRBV11-2
CASSLLGIMETQYF
TGTGCCAGCAGCTTATTAGGGATAATGGAGACCCAGTACTTC
>TRBJ2-7|-|TRBD2|TRBV13
CASSSLIAGDEQYF
TGTGCCAGCAGCTCCCTGATAGCGGGGGACGAGCAGTACTTC
>TRBJ2-2|-|-|TRBV27
CASSLSGNTGELFF
TGTGCCAGCAGTTTATCGGGGAACACCGGGGAGCTGTTTTTT
>TRBJ2-3|-|-|TRBV20-1
CSARDRRQVSHTDTQYF
TGCAGTGCTAGAGATCGACGACAGGTCAGCCACACAGATACGCAGTATTTT
>TRBJ1-2|-|-|TRBV7-3
CASSSHSPSDGYTF
TGTGCCAGCAGCTCTCACAGTCCCAGCGATGGCTACACCTTC
>TRBJ2-7|once|-|TRBV20-1
CSAMDSSYEQYF
TGCAGTGCTATGGACTCCTCCTACGAGCAGTACTTC
>TRBJ2-5|-|-|TRBV5-4
CASSLAPGVQETQYF
TGTGCCAGCAGCTTGGCCCCGGGAGTTCAAGAGACCCAGTACTTC
>TRBJ2-5|once|TRBD1|TRBV4-3
CASSQTGLFQETQYF
TGCGCCAGCAGCCAGACAGGGTTATTCCAAGAGACCCAGTACTTC
>TRBJ1-1|-|-|TRBV19
CASNHGVGTEAFF
TGTGCCAGTAACCATGGAGTAGGGACTGAAGCTTTCTTT
>TRBJ2-1|-|TRBD2|TRBV20-1
CSARGSVAGGLYNEQFF
TGCAGTGCTAGAGGAAGTGTAGCGGGAGGGCTGTACAATGAGCAGTTCTTC
>TRBJ1-5|-|TRBD1|TRBV27
CASSSRTGVNQPQHF
TGTGCCAGCAGTTCCCGGACAGGGGTTAATCAGCCCCAGCATTTT
>TRBJ2-7|-|-|TRBV28
CASSSNVNSYEQYF
TGTGCCAGCAGTTCCAACGTGAACTCCTACGAGCAGTACTTC
>TRBJ1-1|-|-|TRBV7-9
CASSLEGRFTEAFF
TGTGCCAGCAGCTTAGAGGGCAGGTTCACTGAAGCTTTCTTT
>TRBJ2-4|-|-|TRBV29-1
CSVRGDPTAKNIQYF
TGCAGCGTTAGGGGGGACCCGACAGCCAAAAACATTCAGTACTTC
>TRBJ1-1|-|-|TRBV2
CASSDSEATEAFF
TGTGCCAGCAGTGACAGCGAGGCCACTGAAGCTTTCTTT
>TRBJ2-1|-|-|TRBV21-1
CASSKQTGGPGEQFF
TGTGCCAGCAGCAAACAAACGGGAGGGCCTGGTGAGCAGTTCTTC
>TRBJ2-3|-|-|TRBV28
CASSPPSYITDTQYF
TGTGCCAGCAGTCCGCCCTCCTACATTACAGATACGCAGTATTTT
>TRBJ2-5|-|-|TRBV28
CASSLSNRETQYF
TGTGCCAGCAGTTTATCCAATCGGGAGACCCAGTACTTC
>TRBJ2-1|-|-|TRBV5-4
CASRPRSYNEQFF
TGTGCCAGCAGACCCCGCTCCTACAATGAGCAGTTCTTC
>TRBJ1-2|-|-|TRBV20-1
CSASKAGFYGYTF
TGCAGTGCTAGCAAGGCGGGGTTCTATGGCTACACCTTC
>TRBJ1-1|-|-|TRBV29-1
CSVEGSEQNTEAFF
TGCAGCGTTGAGGGCTCCGAGCAGAACACTGAAGCTTTCTTT
>TRBJ2-2|-|-|TRBV5-1
CASSSTPGELFF
TGCGCCAGCAGCTCGACCCCCGGGGAGCTGTTTTTT
>TRBJ1-6|-|-|TRBV15
CATSRGVPNSPLHF
TGTGCCACCAGCAGAGGGGTGCCCAATTCACCCCTCCACTTT
>TRBJ1-2|-|-|TRBV20-1
CSARDGNNYGYTF
TGCAGTGCGCGCGACGGGAATAACTATGGCTACACCTTC
>TRBJ2-1|-|-|TRBV4-3
CASSLLGTEQFF
TGCGCCAGCAGCCTGCTAGGGACAGAGCAGTTCTTC
>TRBJ2-2|-|TRBD1|TRBV7-6
CASSHGQGVPGELFF
TGTGCCAGCAGTCATGGACAGGGGGTACCCGGGGAGCTGTTTTTT
>TRBJ2-7|-|TRBD1|TRBV19
CATGTGAYEQYF
TGTGCCACCGGGACAGGGGCCTACGAGCAGTACTTC
>TRBJ2-1|-|-|TRBV7-9
CASSTLLSSLEQFF
TGTGCCAGCAGCACTCTGCTCTCATCGCTTGAGCAGTTCTTC
>TRBJ2-7|-|-|TRBV27
CASSFLNTIYEQYF
TGTGCCAGCAGTTTCCTCAATACAATCTACGAGCAGTACTTC
>TRBJ2-5|-|TRBD2|TRBV7-9
CASSFGEGYLQTQYF
TGTGCCAGCAGCTTTGGGGAGGGGTACCTACAGACCCAGTACTTC
>TRBJ2-1|-|-|TRBV19
CASGTANEQFF
TGTGCCAGCGGGACTGCTAATGAGCAGTTCTTC
>TRBJ2-1|-|TRBD1|TRBV20-1
CSASWGQDFTNEQFF
TGCAGTGCTAGCTGGGGACAGGACTTTACAAATGAGCAGTTCTTC
>TRBJ2-7|-|-|TRBV6-1
CASRDPYKDEQYF
TGTGCCAGCAGGGACCCCTACAAGGACGAGCAGTACTTC
>TRBJ1-1|-|-|TRBV13
CASKVNTEAFF
TGTGCCAGCAAAGTTAACACTGAAGCTTTCTTT
>TRBJ2-5|-|-|TRBV14
CASSQPNMETQYF
TGTGCCAGCAGCCAACCTAATATGGAGACCCAGTACTTC
>TRBJ2-7|-|-|TRBV20-1
CSARPRMGPSSYEQYF
TGCAGTGCTAGACCGAGAATGGGGCCATCCTCCTACGAGCAGTACTTC
>TRBJ2-7|-|-|TRBV5-1
CASSLAANYEQYF
TGCGCCAGCAGCTTGGCGGCAAACTACGAGCAGTACTTC
>TRBJ2-5|-|TRBD1|TRBV4-3
CASSPRQGAGETQYF
TGCGCCAGCAGCCCTCGACAGGGGGCGGGAGAGACCCAGTACTTC
>TRBJ2-7|-|-|TRBV20-1
CSATEVRSSYEQYF
TGCAGTGCTACGGAAGTCCGAAGCTCCTACGAGCAGTACTTC
>TRBJ2-3|once|TRBD2|TRBV30
CAWSGTSGPTQYF
TGTGCCTGGAGCGGGACTAGCGGGCCTACGCAGTATTTT
>TRBJ2-7|-|TRBD2|TRBV7-9
CASSGGGRESSSYEQYF
TGTGCCAGCAGCGGGGGAGGGCGGGAGAGTAGCTCCTACGAGCAGTACTTC
>TRBJ2-7|-|-|TRBV29-1
CSVSGRGYEQYF
TGCAGCGTTTCGGGCAGAGGATACGAGCAGTACTTC
>TRBJ2-1|-|-|TRBV14
CASSHPTAPSYNEQFF
TGTGCCAGCAGCCACCCGACAGCCCCCTCCTACAATGAGCAGTTCTTC
>TRBJ2-7|-|TRBD2|TRBV9
CASSGRSGTPVTEQYF
TGTGCCAGCAGCGGAAGAAGCGGGACCCCCGTCACGGAGCAGTACTTC
>TRBJ2-3|-|-|TRBV23-1
CASSHDTQYF
TGCGCCAGCAGTCATGATACGCAGTATTTT
>TRBJ2-3|-|-|TRBV20-1
CSARDWDPDTQYF
TGCAGTGCTAGAGATTGGGACCCAGATACGCAGTATTTT